Presented here are 31 T cell receptor beta chains from one specimen sequenced in a study of shared clonotypes between healthy human individuals (TCRdb year 2020). Libraries were made using the immunoSEQ multiplex PCR assay. Not all clones reach the TCRdb copy of this immuneACCESS table, which keeps in-frame sequences only. Checked studies attribute under half of the gap to unresolved V genes and leave the rest unexplained. This sample gives 2,100,000 or so clones in total; around 95% of them show up just once. The ten largest clones represent approximately 0.13% of the sample. The sample consisted of naive CD4+ T cells sorted from blood. In light of the paper, this sample's cell subset or site label describes: CD45RA+ positively selected. The receptors stem from a young man in good health.

This chain joins TRBV6-1 and TRBJ2-3; D perhaps matches TRBD2 (5 bases). Germline assignment: CDR1 MNHNS and CDR2 SASEGT. The CDR3 runs 15 residues. V lost 4 bases and J lost 4, with 15 bases in between. CDR3 nucleotides: TGTGCCAGCAGTGTCGGGGATCGTCTTGCAGATACGCAGTATTTT. Its protein is CASSVGDRLADTQYF.

As DNA, the CDR3 is TGTGCCAGCAGCTTACGGGGACGGACTCTCTTCTACGAGCAGTACTTC. Translated, it gives CASSLRGRTLFYEQYF. The chain couples TRBV11-2 to TRBJ2-7; either TRBD1 or TRBD2 may supply D (5 bases each). Germline CDR1 and CDR2: SGHAT and FQNNGV. V was trimmed by 2 bases and J by 3 bases, leaving 17 bases between them. The CDR3 spans 16 residues.

The chain uses TRBV5-1 and TRBJ2-1; a possible D gene is TRBD2 (6 bases). Germline V gene data show CDR1 as SGHRS and CDR2 as YFSETQ. Trimming removed 0 bases at V and 0 bases at J, with 10 bases between. There are 16 residues in the CDR3. The DNA for the CDR3 is TGCGCCAGCAGCTTGGTTCGGGGGTCCTCCTACAATGAGCAGTTCTTC. Translated: CASSLVRGSSYNEQFF.

V usage is TRBV27 and J usage is TRBJ1-2, with TRBD1 matching over 7 bases. The CDR3 is 13 amino acids. Trimming at V came to 4 bases and at J to 7 bases, leaving 6 bases not matched to a gene. Germline lookup yields CDR1 MNHEY and CDR2 SMNVEV (reference sequence). The CDR3 loop is CASSSTAGGGYTF. The DNA of the CDR3 is TGTGCCAGCAGTTCCACCGCAGGGGGTGGCTACACCTTC.

This clone was seen more than once but under ten times. The V call is TRBV27, the J call TRBJ1-2; the D gene is possibly TRBD1 (5 bases). CDR3 length: 14 residues. CDR1 and CDR2 (germline): MNHEY, SMNVEV (reference sequence). The V end was cut by 8 bases, the J end by 7 bases, with 20 bases between. The CDR3 sequence is CASWPNQGWSGYTF. CDR3 nucleotide sequence: TGTGCCAGCTGGCCCAATCAGGGTTGGAGTGGCTACACCTTC.

The chain has TRBV7-9 and TRBJ2-1, with D unresolved. The CDR3 runs to 14 residues. The ends were cut back, 1 base at V and 6 bases at J, with 10 bases in the middle. CDR1 is SEHNR and CDR2 is FQNEAQ in the germline V gene (reference sequence). CDR3 residues: CASSLVGTSNEQFF. For the CDR3, the DNA is TGTGCCAGCAGCTTAGTCGGTACCTCCAATGAGCAGTTCTTC.

The chain joins TRBV6-5 to TRBJ2-3; tentatively, D is TRBD1 or TRBD2 (5 bases each). The germline gives CDR1 MNHEY, CDR2 SVGAGI. The CDR3 has 14 amino acids. V shed 4 bases and J shed 2 bases, with 10 bases lying between them. The CDR3 spells CASSSPGATDTQYF. The CDR3 bases are TGTGCCAGCAGTTCGCCCGGGGCCACAGATACGCAGTATTTT.

The chain recombines TRBV14 with TRBJ2-5; D might be TRBD1 (5 bases). The CDR3 has 18 amino acids. V was clipped by 0 bases and J by 5 bases, with 22 bases between them. The V gene's germline CDR1 is SGHDN and CDR2 FVKESK. The chain's CDR3 is CASSQEHSGIMIRETQYF. The CDR3, as DNA: TGTGCCAGCAGCCAAGAACACTCAGGGATCATGATCCGGGAGACCCAGTACTTC.

This chain joins TRBV25-1 and TRBJ1-1; 7 nucleotides line up with TRBD1. The CDR3 length is 13 residues. Germline V CDR1 and CDR2: MGHDK, SYGVNS. Germline trimming cut 5 bases from V and 9 bases from J; bases unmatched to any gene: 9. The CDR3 loop is CASSSTGVVQAFF. The CDR3 coding sequence is TGTGCCAGCAGTAGCACAGGGGTGGTACAAGCTTTCTTT. The full variable domain, with the rest looked up from reference TRBV25-1 and TRBJ1-1, is EADIYQTPRYLVIGTGKKITLECSQTMGHDKMYWYQQDPGMELHLIHYSYGVNSTEKGDLSSESTVSRIRTEHFPLTLESARPSHTSQYLCASSSTGVVQAFFGQGTRLTVV.

Remarks on this clone: This sample also contains other DNA sequences that code for the same CDR3. The chain uses TRBV5-1 and TRBJ2-1; weak D call: TRBD2 (7 bases). CDR1 SGHRS and CDR2 YFSETQ come from the germline V gene. V was trimmed by 4 bases and J by 2 bases, leaving 13 bases between them. CDR3 length: 15 residues. The CDR3 DNA sequence: TGCGCCAGCAGCCCTGAGGGGGGGCCCTACAATGAGCAGTTCTTC. Protein product: CASSPEGGPYNEQFF. Complete variable domain (other parts from reference TRBV5-1 and TRBJ2-1): KAGVTQTPRYLIKTRGQQVTLSCSPISGHRSVSWYQQTPGQGLQFLFEYFSETQRNKGNFPGRFSGRQFSNSRSEMNVSTLELGDSALYLCASSPEGGPYNEQFFGPGTRLTVL.

The chain employs TRBV2 and TRBJ2-6, with D tentatively TRBD1 (6 bases). This CDR3 region has 16 residues. Germline V lookup: CDR1 SNHLY, CDR2 FYNNEI. V was shortened by 6 bases and J by 0 bases, with 12 bases between the two germline ends. CDR3 protein: CASSRGLGSGANVLTF. CDR3 DNA sequence: TGTGCCAGCAGCAGGGGTTTGGGCTCTGGGGCCAACGTCCTGACTTTC.

The V call is TRBV10-3, the J call TRBJ1-4; D unclear. Trimming took off 5 bases at V and 0 bases at J, with 13 bases between the two ends. This CDR3 contains 16 residues. Looked up from germline, CDR1 is ENHRY and CDR2 is SYGVKD. The CDR3 is CAISPTLGATNEKLFF. The CDR3 region has the DNA TGTGCCATCAGTCCTACTTTGGGAGCAACTAATGAAAAACTGTTTTTT.

This clone has a single count. V and J are TRBV5-1 and TRBJ2-7, with 10 bases fitting TRBD1. V was pared by 3 bases and J by 6 bases, with 9 bases of the junction left unmatched. Per the germline V gene, CDR1 is SGHRS and CDR2 is YFSETQ. This CDR3 is built from 15 residues. The chain's CDR3 is CASSSSRDRGGEQYF. For the CDR3, the DNA is TGCGCCAGCAGCTCCTCCCGGGACAGGGGTGGCGAGCAGTACTTC.

The chain employs TRBV10-1 and TRBJ2-5; tentatively, D is TRBD2 (6 bases). The CDR3 length is 15 residues. Trimming stripped 1 base from V and 4 bases from J, with 13 bases between. Germline V lookup: CDR1 WNHNN, CDR2 SYGVQD (reference sequence). The DNA of the CDR3 is TGCGCCAGCAGTGAGTGGACTAAAGTTAGAGAGACCCAGTACTTC. This translates into CASSEWTKVRETQYF.

The gene calls are TRBV6-6 and TRBJ2-5, with a tentative D call TRBD1 (6 bases). Germline CDR1 and CDR2: MNHNY and SVGAGI (reference sequence). The CDR3 has 15 residues. Trimming cost V 0 bases and J 2 bases, with 10 bases left between them. CDR3 amino acids: CASSYSRQVQETQYF. The CDR3 DNA follows: TGTGCCAGCAGTTACTCCCGACAGGTTCAAGAGACCCAGTACTTC.

The rearrangement joins TRBV27 to TRBJ2-7; TRBD2 aligns across 10 bases. Germline V lookup: CDR1 MNHEY, CDR2 SMNVEV (reference sequence). This CDR3 is built from 16 residues. Trimming took 2 bases from V and 4 from J; bases not matched to a gene: 8. This chain's CDR3 is CASSLASASGSYEQYF. For the CDR3, the DNA is TGTGCCAGCAGTTTAGCATCGGCTAGCGGGAGTTACGAGCAGTACTTC.

Concerning this clone itself: At the DNA level, this CDR3 is encoded by other sequences in the same sample as well. The chain couples TRBV5-1 to TRBJ2-3; D remains unclear. The germline V gene encodes CDR1 SGHRS and CDR2 YFSETQ. V lost 0 bases to trimming and J lost 1 base, with 9 bases between them. CDR3 size: 15 residues. The CDR3 sequence is CASSLGPGGTDTQYF. The CDR3 DNA reads as TGCGCCAGCAGCTTGGGCCCCGGAGGCACAGATACGCAGTATTTT.

The chain recombines TRBV10-3 with TRBJ2-7; 10 nucleotides align to TRBD2. V lost 10 bases, J lost 1 base, and 4 bases stayed unmatched. The CDR3 has 13 amino acids. CDR1 and CDR2 (germline): ENHRY, SYGVKD. The CDR3 DNA sequence: TGTGCCAGCACTAGCGGGACTTCCTACGAGCAGTACTTC. Residues: CASTSGTSYEQYF.

The chain combines TRBV18 with TRBJ2-7; a possible D gene is TRBD1 (6 bases). Trimming stripped 3 bases from V and 3 bases from J, with 9 bases between. Germline V gene lookup returns CDR1 KGHSH and CDR2 LQKENI. CDR3 length equals 13 residues. Here the CDR3 reads CASSPRRGYEQYF. The CDR3 nucleotides read TGTGCCAGCTCACCTCGCAGGGGCTACGAGCAGTACTTC.

The chain carries TRBV6-1 and TRBJ2-7; D is perhaps TRBD1 (5 bases). Trimming pared 7 bases from V and 2 bases from J, leaving 18 bases between. The CDR3 extends over 15 amino acids. Germline V gene sequence: CDR1 MNHNS, CDR2 SASEGT. CDR3 loop: CASTPRGPGTYEQYF. The DNA of the CDR3 is TGTGCCAGCACCCCAAGGGGTCCAGGAACCTACGAGCAGTACTTC.

The chain couples TRBV18 to TRBJ2-5; D may be TRBD2 (6 bases). The CDR3 spans 15 residues. Trimming left V 3 bases short and J 1 base short, with 12 bases between. Germline lookup yields CDR1 KGHSH and CDR2 LQKENI. CDR3: CASSPSAGTQETQYF. CDR3 bases: TGTGCCAGCTCACCTTCGGCGGGGACCCAAGAGACCCAGTACTTC.

The chain has TRBV7-2 and TRBJ2-7; maybe TRBD1 (6 bases). Germline V gene data show CDR1 as SGHTA and CDR2 as FQGNSA. The V gene lost 5 bases and the J gene lost 9 bases, with 11 bases spanning the gap. This CDR3 is built from 11 residues. The CDR3: CASSTGQPQYF. The DNA of the CDR3 is TGTGCCAGCAGCACAGGACAGCCGCAGTACTTC.

Remarks on this clone: The identical CDR3 is also encoded by other nucleotide sequences in the sample. This chain uses TRBV7-2 with TRBJ2-5, with D unclear. CDR1 and CDR2 from the germline V gene are SGHTA and FQGNSA. This CDR3 has 13 residues. Trimming removed 1 base at V and 4 bases at J, with 7 bases between. CDR3 residues: CASSLGGRETQYF. The CDR3 DNA is TGTGCCAGCAGCTTAGGTGGTAGAGAGACCCAGTACTTC.

The gene calls are TRBV5-1 and TRBJ2-3; the D is unclear. Germline V gene sequence: CDR1 SGHRS, CDR2 YFSETQ. Deletions cut 4 bases from V and 1 base from J, with 16 bases between. This CDR3 has 16 amino acids. Written as DNA, the CDR3 is TGCGCCAGCAGCCCAATCGGAAGTTACGGCACAGATACGCAGTATTTT. This encodes CASSPIGSYGTDTQYF.

This rearrangement joins TRBV6-5 to TRBJ1-1; a weak D match, TRBD1 (6 bases). The germline V gene encodes CDR1 MNHEY and CDR2 SVGAGI. This CDR3 comprises 14 residues. Between the trimmed V and J ends, which lost 6 bases and 5 bases, there was a span of 16 bases. The CDR3 loop reads CASRRTAGTTEAFF. The CDR3 nucleotides are TGTGCCAGCAGAAGGACAGCTGGTACGACTGAAGCTTTCTTT.

The chain employs TRBV7-8 and TRBJ1-1; 10 nucleotides match TRBD1. CDR3 size: 18 residues. V was pared by 6 bases and J by 1 base, with 14 bases of the junction left unmatched. Per the germline V gene, CDR1 is SGHVS and CDR2 is FQNEAQ. As DNA, the CDR3 is TGTGCCAGCAGTCCTATAACCGGGACAGGGGCCTCGAACACTGAAGCTTTCTTT. Amino acids: CASSPITGTGASNTEAFF.

This chain uses TRBV7-9 with TRBJ1-6, with 7 bases lining up with TRBD1. Germline trimming cut 4 bases from V and 0 bases from J; bases unmatched to any gene: 9. The CDR3 is made up of 18 amino acids. CDR1 SEHNR and CDR2 FQNEAQ come from the germline V gene (reference sequence). The CDR3 loop is CASSSGTALSSYNSPLHF. The CDR3 coding sequence is TGTGCCAGCAGCTCCGGGACAGCTCTTAGCTCCTATAATTCACCCCTCCACTTT.

The chain uses TRBV5-1 and TRBJ2-1; 13 bases match TRBD2. There are 17 residues in the CDR3. V shed 0 bases, J shed 4 bases, and the junction held 4 bases outside the gene matches. CDR1 is SGHRS, CDR2 YFSETQ, per germline. DNA of the CDR3: TGCGCCAGCAGCTTGGCTGGGACTAGCGGGACGTACAATGAGCAGTTCTTC. It encodes CASSLAGTSGTYNEQFF. The variable domain in full, with the rest retrieved from reference TRBV5-1 and TRBJ2-1, is KAGVTQTPRYLIKTRGQQVTLSCSPISGHRSVSWYQQTPGQGLQFLFEYFSETQRNKGNFPGRFSGRQFSNSRSEMNVSTLELGDSALYLCASSLAGTSGTYNEQFFGPGTRLTVL.

The chain recombines TRBV4-2 with TRBJ2-3; D not certain. Per the germline V gene, CDR1 is LGHNA and CDR2 is YNFKEQ. The CDR3 extends over 16 amino acids. Trimming took 1 base from V and 0 from J, leaving 11 bases between them. In DNA form, the CDR3 reads TGTGCCAGCAGCCAAGGGGCCACCACTAGCACAGATACGCAGTATTTT. Its translation: CASSQGATTSTDTQYF.

The V and J genes are TRBV4-3 and TRBJ2-7; 7 bases agree with TRBD2. Trimming cost V 1 base and J 7 bases; bases outside gene matches: 10. Germline V CDR1 and CDR2: LGHNA, YSLEER. CDR3 length equals 15 residues. The CDR3 nucleotides read TGCGCCAGCAGCCAAGCGAGGGCTTGGGGGGGGGAGCAGTACTTC. Its protein is CASSQARAWGGEQYF.

This clone was seen once. This sequence joins TRBV7-2 and TRBJ1-4; no firm D call. Germline values: CDR1 SGHTA, CDR2 FQGNSA. The CDR3 has 15 residues. Deletions cut 5 bases from V and 5 bases from J, with 15 bases between. Here the CDR3 reads CASSKDRGKNEKLFF. CDR3 nucleotides: TGTGCCAGCAGCAAAGACCGTGGAAAGAATGAAAAACTGTTTTTT.